What follows is one T cell receptor beta chain and its context. The target antigen is unknown. This specimen comes from a study of Ad26.COV2.S vaccination and SARS-CoV-2 variants. General study points: It was vaccine recipients, not placebo recipients, who had the higher spike-specific TCR breadth. Responses of T cells in total may have been underestimated by the TCR breadth and depth analyses. Placebo and vaccine recipients had non-spike TCR breadth that was similar.

The data were produced by immunoSEQ multiplex PCR, yet TCRdb's version contains in-frame clones alone and is incomplete. The sample includes about 380,000 clones, 83% of them seen just once. The treatment here: approximately 18 received Ad26.COV2.S at low or high dose, single or two shots; about 5 received placebo; per-sample allocation not given. Samples analyzed were those drawn on day 63 after the first vaccine or placebo injection. Boston hosted the donor, who was an adult aged 18-55 years. Germline V gene sequence: CDR1 SGHTA, CDR2 FQGNSA. Trimming stripped 5 bases from V and 5 bases from J, with 12 bases between. This CDR3 region has 13 residues.

The input for sequencing was peripheral blood, taken in a trial of Ad26.COV2.S vaccine versus placebo. This TCR was sampled from a person between 18 and 65 years old who received the Ad26.COV2.S COVID-19 vaccine or a placebo. This rearrangement joins TRBV7-2 to TRBJ1-2, with a weak D call TRBD1 (5 bases). The DNA of the CDR3 is TGTGCCAGCAGCGAACCGGGGGGATATGGCTACACCTTC. It codes for CASSEPGGYGYTF.